The 13 T cell receptor beta chains reported below all come from one sample, sequenced in a study of low-dose radiotherapy and immunotherapy resistance in tumors. First-strand cDNA used TRAV- and TRBV-specific primers, covering alpha and beta chains. The PCR that amplified TCRs ran for roughly 20 cycles, relying on a constant-region primer and a V-primer adapter. TCRdb independently ran MiXCR on the reads; one entry per CDR3 protein. Here the sample spans around 79,000 distinct CDR3 sequences, approximately 19% being singletons. Time point described: before trial treatment. Sequencing was performed on PBMCs, taken before treatment. The origin of the receptors is a male donor with prostate cancer.

Points on this clonotype: A much larger clonotype is one base distant, so this may be a read error. This sequence joins TRBV5-1 and TRBJ2-6; D gene uncertain. Germline V lookup: CDR1 SGHRS, CDR2 YFSETQ. The CDR3 has 16 amino acids. Trimming removed 4 bases from V and 5 bases from J, with 16 bases in between. CDR3 in amino acids: CASSQEIGSRANVLTF. The DNA for the CDR3 is TGCGCCAGCAGCCAAGAAATCGGGTCTAGGGCCAACGTCCTGACTTTC.

This clonotype was detected ten times or more. The V call is TRBV19, the J call TRBJ2-1; 12 nucleotides line up with TRBD2. With 6 bases clipped from V and 0 bases from J, the junction kept 12 bases outside the gene matches. Germline V gives CDR1 LNHDA, CDR2 SQIVND (reference sequence). CDR3 length: 19 residues. Here the CDR3 DNA reads TGTGCCAGTAGCATATCGGGACTAGCGGGCGCCAGCTCCTACAATGAGCAGTTCTTC. It specifies CASSISGLAGASSYNEQFF.

This clonotype occurred many times. V gene TRBV18 combines with J gene TRBJ1-1, with TRBD1 identical over 7 bases. The CDR3 covers 15 residues. J was trimmed by 1 base and V by 3 bases; bases with no gene match: 5. Germline loops: CDR1 KGHSH, CDR2 LQKENI. This CDR3 reads CASSPSRDRNTEAFF. CDR3 nucleotides: TGTGCCAGCTCACCGAGCCGGGACAGGAACACTGAAGCTTTCTTT.

This clonotype has ten or more counts. The gene calls are TRBV12-3 or TRBV12-4 and TRBJ2-5, with 8 bases aligning to TRBD1. Unmatched junction bases numbered 6, after V lost 4 bases and J lost 5 bases. The CDR3 has 14 residues. CDR3 region: CASSSSTGGETQYF. The CDR3 nucleotides are TGTGCCAGCAGTTCCTCCACAGGGGGTGAGACCCAGTACTTC.

This clonotype was detected many times. The chain employs TRBV7-2 and TRBJ2-1; 7 bases match TRBD1. CDR1 is SGHTA and CDR2 is FQGNSA in the germline V gene. V shed 5 bases, J shed 13 bases, and the junction held 8 bases outside the gene matches. This CDR3 is 12 amino acids long. The CDR3 loop is CASSADRVIQFF. CDR3 nucleotide sequence: TGTGCCAGCAGCGCCGACAGGGTTATTCAGTTCTTC. Full variable domain (remainder filled in from reference TRBV7-2 and TRBJ2-1): GAGVSQSPSNKVTEKGKDVELRCDPISGHTALYWYRQSLGQGLEFLIYFQGNSAPDKSGLPSDRFSAERTGGSVSTLTIQRTQQEDSAVYLCASSADRVIQFFGPGTRLTVL.

This clonotype was detected many times. The rearrangement links TRBV7-2 to TRBJ1-4, with D possibly matching TRBD1 (5 bases). The germline V and J ends were trimmed by 2 bases and 2 bases, with 9 bases remaining between them. The CDR3 runs 15 residues. Per germline, CDR1 SGHTA and CDR2 FQGNSA. CDR3 sequence reads: CASSLSAGTNEKLFF. In DNA form, the CDR3 reads TGTGCCAGCAGCTTAAGTGCAGGGACTAATGAAAAACTGTTTTTT.

This clonotype was recorded at least ten times. The rearrangement links TRBV19 to TRBJ2-6, with a weak D call TRBD2 (5 bases). Trimming cost V 2 bases and J 3 bases, with 5 bases left between them. Germline values: CDR1 LNHDA, CDR2 SQIVND (reference sequence). The CDR3 has 14 residues. This CDR3 is CASSIRGGANVLTF. Written as DNA, the CDR3 is TGTGCCAGTAGTATACGGGGTGGGGCCAACGTCCTGACTTTC.

This clonotype has at least ten counts. The chain employs TRBV7-9 and TRBJ2-5; D ambiguous. Between the trimmed V and J ends, which lost 0 bases and 2 bases, there was a span of 7 bases. This CDR3 region has 14 residues. Germline assignment: CDR1 SEHNR and CDR2 FQNEAQ (reference sequence). The CDR3 DNA sequence: TGTGCCAGCAGCTTAGCGCGTGGACAAGAGACCCAGTACTTC. Its translation: CASSLARGQETQYF.

This clonotype was observed once. It is likely a read error: a sequence one base away is far more abundant. V is TRBV6-8 and J is TRBJ1-2, with 7 bases matching TRBD1. The CDR3 is 16 residues long. Germline V gives CDR1 MNHGY, CDR2 SAAAGT. CDR3 region: CAGSKKPFGTVGGYTF. The CDR3 DNA is TGTGCCGGCAGCAAAAAACCATTCGGGACAGTGGGCGGCTACACCTTC.

CDR3 in DNA: TGTGCCAGCTCACCACAACAGGAGGATGGCTACACCTTC. As protein: CASSPQQEDGYTF. The chain carries TRBV18 and TRBJ1-2; tentatively, D is TRBD1 (5 bases). Germline-derived CDR1 and CDR2 are KGHSH and LQKENI. V dropped 1 base and J dropped 6 bases, with 9 bases sitting between them. This CDR3 contains 13 residues.

The chain couples TRBV3-1 to TRBJ2-5; TRBD2 agrees at 11 bases. The CDR3 spans 16 residues. V was pared by 2 bases and J by 7 bases, with 9 bases of the junction left unmatched. CDR1 LGHDT and CDR2 YNNKEL come from the germline V gene (reference sequence). CDR3 amino acids: CASSQSGTSGSGTQYF. CDR3 coding DNA: TGTGCCAGCAGCCAATCCGGGACTAGCGGATCGGGGACCCAGTACTTC.

This rearrangement joins TRBV7-2 to TRBJ2-2; 10 nucleotides match TRBD1. Per the germline V gene, CDR1 is SGHTA and CDR2 is FQGNSA. CDR3 size: 17 residues. The V segment lost 5 bases and the J segment 7 bases; nucleotides outside the gene matches: 13. In DNA form, the CDR3 reads TGTGCCAGCAGCATCTCCGGGACAGGGGTTGGTGGCGGGGAGCTGTTTTTT. This gives the protein CASSISGTGVGGGELFF.

Ten or more counts support this clonotype. The CDR3: CASSSRGGLAGGGGTQYF. As DNA, the CDR3 is TGTGCCAGCAGCTCCCGGGGTGGACTAGCGGGGGGCGGGGGTACGCAGTATTTT. The chain recombines TRBV7-2 with TRBJ2-3; 14 bases align to TRBD2. This CDR3 region has 18 residues. The V segment lost 4 bases and the J segment 8 bases; nucleotides outside the gene matches: 14. Germline V gives CDR1 SGHTA, CDR2 FQGNSA.